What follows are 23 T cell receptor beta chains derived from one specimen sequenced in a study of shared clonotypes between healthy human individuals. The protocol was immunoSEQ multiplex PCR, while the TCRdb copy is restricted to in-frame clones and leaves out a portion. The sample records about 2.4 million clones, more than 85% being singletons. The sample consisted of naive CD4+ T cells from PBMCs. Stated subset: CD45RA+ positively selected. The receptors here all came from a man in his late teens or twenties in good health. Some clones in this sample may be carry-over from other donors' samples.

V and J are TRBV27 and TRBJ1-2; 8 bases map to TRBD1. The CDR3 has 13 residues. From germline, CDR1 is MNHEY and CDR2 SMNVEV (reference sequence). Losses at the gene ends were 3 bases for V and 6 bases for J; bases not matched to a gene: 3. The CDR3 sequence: CASSFGQGHGYTF. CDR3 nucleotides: TGTGCCAGCAGTTTCGGACAGGGCCATGGCTACACCTTC.

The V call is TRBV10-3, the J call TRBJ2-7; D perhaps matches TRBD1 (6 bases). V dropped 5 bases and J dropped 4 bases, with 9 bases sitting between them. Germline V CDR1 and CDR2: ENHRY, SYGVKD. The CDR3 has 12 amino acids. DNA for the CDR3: TGTGCCATCAGTCTAGGGGGTTACGAGCAGTACTTC. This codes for CAISLGGYEQYF.

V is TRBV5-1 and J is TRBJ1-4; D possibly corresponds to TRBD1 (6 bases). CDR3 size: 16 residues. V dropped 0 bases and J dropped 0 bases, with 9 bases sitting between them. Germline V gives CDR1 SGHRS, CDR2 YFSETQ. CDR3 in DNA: TGCGCCAGCAGCTTGGCAGGGGCTGCAACTAATGAAAAACTGTTTTTT. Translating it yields CASSLAGAATNEKLFF.

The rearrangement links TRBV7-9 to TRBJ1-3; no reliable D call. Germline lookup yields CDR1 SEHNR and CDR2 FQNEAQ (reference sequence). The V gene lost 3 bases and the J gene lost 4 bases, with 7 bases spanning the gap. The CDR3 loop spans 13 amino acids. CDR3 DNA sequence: TGTGCCAGCAGCTTGCAGGCCGGAAACACCATATATTTT. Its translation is CASSLQAGNTIYF.

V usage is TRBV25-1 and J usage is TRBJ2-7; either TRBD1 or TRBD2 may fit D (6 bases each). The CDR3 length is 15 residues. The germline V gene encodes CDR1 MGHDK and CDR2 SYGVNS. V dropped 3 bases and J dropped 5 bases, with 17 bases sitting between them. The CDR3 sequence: CASSDYRPGGHEQYF. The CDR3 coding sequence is TGTGCCAGCAGTGATTACAGGCCCGGGGGCCACGAGCAGTACTTC.

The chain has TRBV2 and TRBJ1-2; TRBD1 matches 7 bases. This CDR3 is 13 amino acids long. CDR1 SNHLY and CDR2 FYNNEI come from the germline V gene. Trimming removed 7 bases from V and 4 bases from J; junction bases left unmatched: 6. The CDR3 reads CASIRQGGYGYTF. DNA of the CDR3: TGTGCCAGCATCCGACAGGGCGGCTATGGCTACACCTTC.

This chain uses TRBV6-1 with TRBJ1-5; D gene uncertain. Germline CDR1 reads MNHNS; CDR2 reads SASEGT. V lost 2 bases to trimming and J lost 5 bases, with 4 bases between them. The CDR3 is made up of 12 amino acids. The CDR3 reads CASSEIYQPQHF. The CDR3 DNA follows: TGTGCCAGCAGTGAAATTTATCAGCCCCAGCATTTT.

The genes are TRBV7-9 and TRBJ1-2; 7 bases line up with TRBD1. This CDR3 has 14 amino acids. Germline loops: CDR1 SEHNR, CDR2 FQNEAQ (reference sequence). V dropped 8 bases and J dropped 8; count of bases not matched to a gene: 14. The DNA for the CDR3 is TGTGCCAGCTTACAGGGACAGAGTTTTACAGGCTACACCTTC. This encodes CASLQGQSFTGYTF. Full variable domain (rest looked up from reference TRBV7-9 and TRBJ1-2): DTGVSQNPRHKITKRGQNVTFRCDPISEHNRLYWYRQTLGQGPEFLTYFQNEAQLEKSRLLSDRFSAERPKGSFSTLEIQRTEQGDSAMYLCASLQGQSFTGYTFGSGTRLTVV.

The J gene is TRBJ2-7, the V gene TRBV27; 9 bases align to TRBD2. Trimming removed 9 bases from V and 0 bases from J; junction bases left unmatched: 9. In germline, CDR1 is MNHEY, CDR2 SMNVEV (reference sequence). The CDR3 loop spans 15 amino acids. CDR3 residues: CASSRLAGDSYEQYF. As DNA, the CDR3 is TGTGCCAGTTCCCGATTAGCGGGAGACTCCTACGAGCAGTACTTC.

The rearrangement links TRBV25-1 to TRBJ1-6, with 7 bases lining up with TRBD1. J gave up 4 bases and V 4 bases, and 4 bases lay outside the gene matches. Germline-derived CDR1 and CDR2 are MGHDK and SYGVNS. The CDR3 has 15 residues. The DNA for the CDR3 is TGTGCCAGCAGTGTGGGACAGCTTTATAATTCACCCCTCCACTTT. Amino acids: CASSVGQLYNSPLHF.

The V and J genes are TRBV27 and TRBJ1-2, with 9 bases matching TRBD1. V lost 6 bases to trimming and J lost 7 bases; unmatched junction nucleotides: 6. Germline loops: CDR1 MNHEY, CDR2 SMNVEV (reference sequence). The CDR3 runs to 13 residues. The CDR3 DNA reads TGTGCCAGCAGGCCACAGGGGGCAGGTGGCTACACCTTC. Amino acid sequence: CASRPQGAGGYTF.

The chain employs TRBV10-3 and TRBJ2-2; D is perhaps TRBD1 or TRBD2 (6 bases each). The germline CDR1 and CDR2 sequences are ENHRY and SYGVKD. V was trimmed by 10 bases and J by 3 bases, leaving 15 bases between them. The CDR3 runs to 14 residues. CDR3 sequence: CATQSGADTGELFF. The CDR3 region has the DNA TGTGCCACTCAATCGGGGGCCGACACCGGGGAGCTGTTTTTT.

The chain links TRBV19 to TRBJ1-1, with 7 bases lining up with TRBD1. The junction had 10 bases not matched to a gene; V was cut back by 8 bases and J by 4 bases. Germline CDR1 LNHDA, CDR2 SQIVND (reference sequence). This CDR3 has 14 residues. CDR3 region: CASGSQGTSTEAFF. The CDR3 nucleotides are TGTGCCAGTGGCTCACAGGGGACTAGCACTGAAGCTTTCTTT.

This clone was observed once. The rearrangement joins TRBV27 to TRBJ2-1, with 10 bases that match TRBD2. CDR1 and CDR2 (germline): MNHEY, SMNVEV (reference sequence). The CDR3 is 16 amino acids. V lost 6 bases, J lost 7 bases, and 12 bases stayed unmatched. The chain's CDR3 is CASRVLASGSNNEQFF. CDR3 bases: TGTGCCAGCAGGGTCTTGGCTAGCGGGAGTAATAATGAGCAGTTCTTC.

The CDR3 sequence is CASSLPGTAFYGYTF. CDR3 bases: TGTGCCAGCAGCTTGCCAGGGACGGCGTTCTATGGCTACACCTTC. The J gene is TRBJ1-2, the V gene TRBV5-4, with a weak D call TRBD1 (5 bases). The CDR3 extends over 15 amino acids. Trimming removed 1 base at V and 4 bases at J, with 14 bases between. CDR1 and CDR2 (germline): SGHNT, YYREEE (reference sequence).

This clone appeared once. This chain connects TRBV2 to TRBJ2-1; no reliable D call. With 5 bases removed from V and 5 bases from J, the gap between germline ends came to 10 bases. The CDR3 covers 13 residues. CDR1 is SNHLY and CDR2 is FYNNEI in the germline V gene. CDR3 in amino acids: CASSLGPNNEQFF. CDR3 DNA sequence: TGTGCCAGCAGTTTAGGACCAAACAATGAGCAGTTCTTC.

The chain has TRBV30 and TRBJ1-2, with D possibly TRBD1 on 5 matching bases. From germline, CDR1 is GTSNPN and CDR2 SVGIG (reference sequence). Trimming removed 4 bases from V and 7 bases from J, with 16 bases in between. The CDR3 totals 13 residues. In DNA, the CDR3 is TGTGCCTGGATTGTGGACACCGAGGCTGGCTACACCTTC. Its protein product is CAWIVDTEAGYTF.

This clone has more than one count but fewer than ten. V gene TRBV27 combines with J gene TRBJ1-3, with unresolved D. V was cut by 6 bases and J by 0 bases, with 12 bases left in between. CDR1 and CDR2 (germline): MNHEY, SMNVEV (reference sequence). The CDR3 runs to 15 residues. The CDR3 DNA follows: TGTGCCAGCAGCCCTATAGGGAACTCTGGAAACACCATATATTTT. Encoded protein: CASSPIGNSGNTIYF.

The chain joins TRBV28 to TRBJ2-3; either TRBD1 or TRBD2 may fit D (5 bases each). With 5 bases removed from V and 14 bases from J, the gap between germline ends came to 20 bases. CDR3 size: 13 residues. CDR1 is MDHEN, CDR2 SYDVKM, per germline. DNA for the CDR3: TGTGCCAGCAGTGGGGACCCCTTACGCAGTATGTATTTT. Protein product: CASSGDPLRSMYF.

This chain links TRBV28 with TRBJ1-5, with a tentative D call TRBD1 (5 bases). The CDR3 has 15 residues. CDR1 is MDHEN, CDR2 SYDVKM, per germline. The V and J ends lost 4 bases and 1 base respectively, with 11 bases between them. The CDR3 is CASSSYDRSNQPQHF. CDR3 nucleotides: TGTGCCAGCAGTTCCTACGACAGAAGCAATCAGCCCCAGCATTTT.

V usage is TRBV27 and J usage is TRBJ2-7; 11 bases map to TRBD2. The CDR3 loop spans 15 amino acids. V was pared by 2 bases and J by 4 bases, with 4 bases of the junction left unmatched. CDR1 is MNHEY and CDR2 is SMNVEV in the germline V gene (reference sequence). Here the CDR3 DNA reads TGTGCCAGCAGTTTAACTAGCGGGAGAACATACGAGCAGTACTTC. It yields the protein CASSLTSGRTYEQYF.

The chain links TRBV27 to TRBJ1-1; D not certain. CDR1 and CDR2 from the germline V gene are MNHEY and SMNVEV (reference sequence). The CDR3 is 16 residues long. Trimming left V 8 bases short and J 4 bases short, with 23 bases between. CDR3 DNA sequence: TGTGCCAGCCGCCCTTGGGCAATCGACGAACGCACTGAAGCTTTCTTT. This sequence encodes CASRPWAIDERTEAFF.

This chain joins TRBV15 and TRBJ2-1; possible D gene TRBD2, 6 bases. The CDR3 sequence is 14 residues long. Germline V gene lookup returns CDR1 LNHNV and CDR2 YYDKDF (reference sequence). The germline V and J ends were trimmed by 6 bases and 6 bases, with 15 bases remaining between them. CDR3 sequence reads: CATRKAGWVNEQFF. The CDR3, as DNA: TGTGCCACCAGAAAGGCGGGGTGGGTCAATGAGCAGTTCTTC.